This T cell receptor (beta chain) was captured by sequencing in a study of brain T cells in children with intractable seizures. Time point defined: blood from clinic visit 5 months post-surgery; TSC patient then seizure free. Only cases whose brain tissue showed the highest T cell transcript signatures were sequenced. Patients received at least one anti-epileptic drug before surgery. Repertoires were generated with immunoSEQ multiplex PCR, while TCRdb's copy carries only in-frame clones and drops some. In the table there are about 350,000 clones, over 90% of which are singletons. The CDR3 contains 17 residues. After removal of 1 base from V and 5 bases from J, the junction contained 10 bases not matched to a gene. Looked up from germline, CDR1 is LGHDT and CDR2 is YNNKEL (reference sequence).

V gene TRBV3-1 (or the pseudogene TRBV3-2) combines with J gene TRBJ2-2, with 7 bases fitting TRBD2. This TCR was recovered from a boy in the first two years of life with tuberous sclerosis and intractable seizures. The sample was peripheral blood, taken less than 6 months after surgery. The CDR3 DNA sequence: TGTGCCAGCAGCCAAGTGACTCAGACTAGCCTGACCGGGGAGCTGTTTTTT. The encoded protein is CASSQVTQTSLTGELFF.